The 3 T cell receptor beta chains given below trace back to one sample, sequenced in a study of blood T cell repertoires in COVID-19. The repertoire was sequenced with immunoSEQ multiplex PCR; TCRdb's copy has only in-frame clones and lacks some. The sample has about 180,000 clones; approximately 86% are singletons. The sequenced sample consisted of peripheral blood. These receptors all come from a man aged 80 or over with COVID-19, enrolled during active disease.

The chain recombines TRBV6-5 with TRBJ1-1; D unclear. The germline V and J ends were trimmed by 8 bases and 1 base, with 8 bases remaining between them. Germline V gene sequence: CDR1 MNHEY, CDR2 SVGAGI. The CDR3 consists of 12 residues. Here the CDR3 DNA reads TGTGCCAGCCGTCCAGGGAACACTGAAGCTTTCTTT. Residues: CASRPGNTEAFF.

The rearrangement joins TRBV6-5 to TRBJ2-3, with 10 bases aligning to TRBD1. The CDR3 extends over 15 amino acids. CDR1 MNHEY and CDR2 SVGAGI come from the germline V gene. V lost 6 bases and J lost 1; bases outside the gene matches: 4. CDR3 in DNA: TGTGCCAGCAGCACCGGGACAGGGGGCACAGATACGCAGTATTTT. It yields the protein CASSTGTGGTDTQYF.

This clone was observed a single time. This chain joins TRBV6-6 and TRBJ2-7, with 10 bases aligning to TRBD1. The J segment lost 5 bases and the V segment lost 8 bases, leaving 3 bases of the junction unmatched. The CDR3 runs to 12 residues. Germline CDR1 and CDR2: MNHNY and SVGAGI (reference sequence). This CDR3 reads CASGQGGDEQYF. The CDR3 nucleotides are TGTGCCAGCGGACAGGGGGGGGACGAGCAGTACTTC.